One T cell receptor beta chain is described in this entry. This sample was included in a study of blood T cell repertoires in COVID-19. Turning to the study itself: T cells, B-cell-depleted T cells, or PBMCs provided the cDNA or gDNA that served as material.

Seattle patients were enrolled while actively infected and followed longitudinally. Germline assignment: CDR1 MNHEY and CDR2 SVGEGT. The CDR3 loop spans 14 amino acids. The V segment lost 2 bases and the J segment 5 bases; nucleotides outside the gene matches: 4. Original processing methods: Cell counts per sample came from amplifying reference gene primers. Measured with immunoSEQ multiplex PCR; TCRdb has only the in-frame clones, and not every one. The V and J calls and the clone size are those of that table, but D and trimming were determined from the DNA. Here the sample spans about 60,000 clones, about 80% being singletons.

Sample: peripheral blood. The receptor was isolated from a man aged 30-40 years with COVID-19, enrolled during active disease. V gene TRBV6-2 or TRBV6-3 combines with J gene TRBJ2-3; 7 bases line up with TRBD1. The CDR3 DNA reads as TGTGCCAGCAGTTACGCTACAGGGGAAGATACGCAGTATTTT. This gives the protein CASSYATGEDTQYF.